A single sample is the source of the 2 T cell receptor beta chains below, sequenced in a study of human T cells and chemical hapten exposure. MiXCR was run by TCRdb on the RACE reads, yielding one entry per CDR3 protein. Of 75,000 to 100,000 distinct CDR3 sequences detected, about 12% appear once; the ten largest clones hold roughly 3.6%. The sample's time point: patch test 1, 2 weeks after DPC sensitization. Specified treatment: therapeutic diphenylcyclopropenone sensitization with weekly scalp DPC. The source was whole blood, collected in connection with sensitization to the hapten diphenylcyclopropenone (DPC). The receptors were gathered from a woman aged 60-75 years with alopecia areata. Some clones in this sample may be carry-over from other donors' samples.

The CDR3 sequence: CATRDTQITESNYGYTF. As DNA, the CDR3 is TGTGCCACCAGGGACACGCAGATAACGGAGTCTAACTATGGCTACACCTTC. This chain connects TRBV7-9 to TRBJ1-2, with a tentative D call TRBD1 (6 bases). The length of the CDR3 is 17 residues. Germline loops: CDR1 SEHNR, CDR2 FQNEAQ (reference sequence). Trimming left V 10 bases short and J 0 bases short, with 24 bases between.

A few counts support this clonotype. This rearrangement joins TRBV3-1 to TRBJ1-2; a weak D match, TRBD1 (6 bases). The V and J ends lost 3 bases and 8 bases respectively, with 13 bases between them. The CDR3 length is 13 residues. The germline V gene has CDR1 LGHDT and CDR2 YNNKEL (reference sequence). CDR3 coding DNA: TGTGCCAGCAGCCACGGACAGCTATGGGGCTACACCTTC. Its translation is CASSHGQLWGYTF.